The present T cell receptor (beta chain) was sequenced within a study of cytomegalovirus exposure and HLA in healthy donors. Use of 60 Vbeta and 13 Jbeta primers characterized the PCR. Original processing methods: Unique TCR beta chains totaled roughly 80 million in a later count, with roughly 11 million of them shared. Measured with immunoSEQ multiplex PCR; TCRdb has only the in-frame clones, and not every one. Clone size and V and J calls were adopted from that table, with D and trimming inferred from the DNA. The table has around 150,000 clones, approximately 83% seen once. The table lists this clone with a few counts. Its antigen remains unknown. This CDR3 spans 14 amino acids. CDR1 SGHRS and CDR2 YFSETQ come from the germline V gene. Deletions cut 3 bases from V and 4 bases from J, with 13 bases between. Findings of the study overall: With DRB1 most and HLA-C fewest, TCR association rates differed between HLA loci in a later analysis. Clonal expansion, a later analysis showed, was greater in HLA-associated TCR beta chains than in equally common others.

The material sequenced was PBMCs. This TCR was sampled from a man aged 40-50 years in good health and CMV-seropositive. This chain uses TRBV5-1 with TRBJ1-1; tentatively, D is TRBD1 (6 bases). Written as DNA, the CDR3 is TGCGCCAGCAGCTCCAGGGGACCCAGCACTGAAGCTTTCTTT. This encodes CASSSRGPSTEAFF.